This T cell receptor beta chain is from a study of shared clonotypes between healthy human individuals. This clone was found a few times. Its specificity is unknown. Study-wide points: The donor pool, a small one, limited the genetic and exposure-history diversity represented. Shared across four donors were approximately 5% of the naive CD4 clonotypes.

Deep-level running was used for the assay. The repertoire was sequenced with immunoSEQ multiplex PCR; TCRdb's copy has only in-frame clones and lacks some. The profile shows 1 million to 1.3 million clones, approximately 80% of them singletons. The germline V gene has CDR1 SGHVS and CDR2 FQNEAQ. This CDR3 comprises 13 residues. The V and J ends lost 3 bases and 4 bases respectively, with 6 bases between them. The sequencing input was memory CD4+ T cells from PBMCs. Regarding subset: CD45RA-negative fraction. The rearrangement joins TRBV7-8 to TRBJ1-4; D is unresolved. The receptor was isolated from a man younger than 35 in good health. Some clones in this sample may be carry-over from other donors' samples. CDR3 DNA: TGTGCCAGCAGCTTTGGGCTTAATGAAAAACTGTTTTTT. This codes for CASSFGLNEKLFF.